This note documents a single T cell receptor beta chain sequence. This record belongs to a study of shared clonotypes between healthy human individuals. The V and J ends lost 0 bases and 8 bases respectively, with 7 bases between them. CDR3 length: 12 residues. The germline CDR1 and CDR2 sequences are LGHNT and FRNRAP. Clones were sequenced by immunoSEQ multiplex PCR, and TCRdb holds only the in-frame ones, with some missing. The sample yields around 1.4 million clones, less than 99% seen once. Input material: naive CD4+ T cells sorted from blood. Described subset: CD45RA+ positively selected. The TCR was taken from a man between 25 and 39 years old in good health. The V gene is TRBV12-5, the J gene TRBJ1-1; weak D call: TRBD1 (5 bases). This CDR3 reads CASGLVEGEAFF. In nucleotides, the CDR3 is TGTGCTAGTGGTTTGGTAGAGGGGGAAGCTTTCTTT.